This T cell receptor (beta chain) derives from a study of PD-1 blockade in classical Hodgkin lymphoma. Findings and limits, study-wide: By C4D1, diversity of CD4+ TCRs had risen significantly, whereas that of CD8+ TCRs had not. Excluded were patients who started nivolumab under 1 year after ASCT, a group that had lower diversity. Reported baseline diversity: healthy donors highest, relapsed/refractory patients lowest.

This CDR3 has 17 amino acids. The germline gives CDR1 SEHNR, CDR2 FQNEAQ (reference sequence). Trimming removed 1 base at V and 0 bases at J, with 13 bases between. Every one of the patients relapsed after autologous stem cell transplantation (brentuximab vedotin exposure was variable). Best outcomes ranged across complete response, partial response and progressive disease. Assay: immunoSEQ multiplex PCR; the TCRdb copy retains only in-frame clones and omits some. This sample has roughly 32,000 clones, with roughly 82% found just once. Worth noting for this clone: Its antigen is currently unknown.

The TCR originated in a human donor with classical Hodgkin lymphoma. Here the sequenced sample was peripheral blood mononuclear cells (PBMCs), taken at baseline. The chain recombines TRBV7-9 with TRBJ1-5; D ambiguous. The chain's CDR3 is CASSLVLGSTSNQPQHF. The CDR3 DNA sequence: TGTGCCAGCAGCTTAGTTTTGGGCAGTACTAGCAATCAGCCCCAGCATTTT.